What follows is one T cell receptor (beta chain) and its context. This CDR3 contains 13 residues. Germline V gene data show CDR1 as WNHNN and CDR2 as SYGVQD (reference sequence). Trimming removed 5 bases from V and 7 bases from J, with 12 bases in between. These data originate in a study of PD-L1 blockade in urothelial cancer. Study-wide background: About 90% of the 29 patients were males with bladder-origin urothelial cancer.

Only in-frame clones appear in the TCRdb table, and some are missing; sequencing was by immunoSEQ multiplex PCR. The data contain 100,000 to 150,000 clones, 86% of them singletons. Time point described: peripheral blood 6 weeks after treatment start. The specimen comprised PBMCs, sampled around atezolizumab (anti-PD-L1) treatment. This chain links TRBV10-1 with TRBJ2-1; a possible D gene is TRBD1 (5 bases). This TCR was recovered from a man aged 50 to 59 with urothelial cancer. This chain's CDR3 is CASSSPQGNEQFF. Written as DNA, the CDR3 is TGCGCCAGCAGTTCCCCCCAGGGAAATGAGCAGTTCTTC.